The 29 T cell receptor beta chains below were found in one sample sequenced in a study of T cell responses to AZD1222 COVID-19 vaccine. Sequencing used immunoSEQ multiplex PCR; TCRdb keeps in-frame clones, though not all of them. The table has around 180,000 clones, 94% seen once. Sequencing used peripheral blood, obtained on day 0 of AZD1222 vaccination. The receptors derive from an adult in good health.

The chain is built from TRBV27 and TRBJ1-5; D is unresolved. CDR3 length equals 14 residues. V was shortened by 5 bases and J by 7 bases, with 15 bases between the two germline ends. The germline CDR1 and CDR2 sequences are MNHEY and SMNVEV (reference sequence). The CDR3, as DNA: TGTGCCAGCAGTCCAAATGAGATCGGACAGCCCCAGCATTTT. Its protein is CASSPNEIGQPQHF.

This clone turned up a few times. DNA of the CDR3: TGTGCCAGCAGCCCGGGACTAGCGGGCGGGTTATTGTTCTTC. Its translation: CASSPGLAGGLLFF. The V and J genes are TRBV3-1 (or the pseudogene TRBV3-2) and TRBJ2-1; 12 bases align to TRBD2. The V gene end was trimmed by 4 bases and the J gene end by 15 bases; junction bases not matched to a gene: 10. Germline V CDR1 and CDR2: LGHDT, YNNKEL (reference sequence). The CDR3 length is 14 residues.

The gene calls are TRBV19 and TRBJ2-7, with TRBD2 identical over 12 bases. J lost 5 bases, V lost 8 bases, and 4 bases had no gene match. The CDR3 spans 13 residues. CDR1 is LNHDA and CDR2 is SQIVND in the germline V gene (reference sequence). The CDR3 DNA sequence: TGTGCCAGTGGACTAGCGGGACTGAACGAGCAGTACTTC. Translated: CASGLAGLNEQYF.

CDR3 sequence reads: CAISLRTSGSSYEQYF. The CDR3 DNA reads as TGTGCCATCAGCCTCAGGACTAGCGGGAGTTCCTACGAGCAGTACTTC. This chain uses TRBV10-3 with TRBJ2-7; 13 nucleotides line up with TRBD2. The CDR3 has 16 amino acids. V trimming: 6 bases; J trimming: 1 base; junction bases outside the gene matches: 6. The germline V gene encodes CDR1 ENHRY and CDR2 SYGVKD.

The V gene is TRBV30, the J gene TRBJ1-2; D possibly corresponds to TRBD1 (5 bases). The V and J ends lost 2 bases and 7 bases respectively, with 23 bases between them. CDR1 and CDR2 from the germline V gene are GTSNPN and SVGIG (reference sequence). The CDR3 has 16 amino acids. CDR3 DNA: TGTGCCTGGAGTACCACCGGCGGCCGAGGGGCCGGTGGCTACACCTTC. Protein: CAWSTTGGRGAGGYTF.

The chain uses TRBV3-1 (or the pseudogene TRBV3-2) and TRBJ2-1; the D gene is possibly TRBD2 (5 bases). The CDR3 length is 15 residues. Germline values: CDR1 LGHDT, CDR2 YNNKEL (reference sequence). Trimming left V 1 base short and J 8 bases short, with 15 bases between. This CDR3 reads CASSQGPTPGYEQFF. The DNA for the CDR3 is TGTGCCAGCAGCCAAGGCCCGACCCCGGGGTATGAGCAGTTCTTC.

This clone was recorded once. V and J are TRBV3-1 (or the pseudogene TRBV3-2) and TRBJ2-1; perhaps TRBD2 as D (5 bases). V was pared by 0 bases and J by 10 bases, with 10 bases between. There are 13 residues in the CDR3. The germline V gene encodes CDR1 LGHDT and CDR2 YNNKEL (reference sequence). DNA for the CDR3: TGTGCCAGCAGCCAAGATCCGGGGAAGGAGCAGTTCTTC. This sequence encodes CASSQDPGKEQFF.

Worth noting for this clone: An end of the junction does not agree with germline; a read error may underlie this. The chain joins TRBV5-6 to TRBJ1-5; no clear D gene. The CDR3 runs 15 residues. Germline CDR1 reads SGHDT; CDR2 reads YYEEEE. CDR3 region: CASTLGYSSNQPQHF. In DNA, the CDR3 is TGTGCCAGCACCTTGGGATACAGTAGCAATCAGCCCCAGCATTTT.

CDR3 protein: CASSQAQPSYGYTF. CDR3 in DNA: TGTGCCAGCAGTCAGGCACAGCCTAGCTATGGCTACACCTTC. The chain uses TRBV6-5 and TRBJ1-2; D gene ambiguous. This CDR3 contains 14 residues. V shed 5 bases and J shed 4 bases, with 14 bases lying between them. Germline CDR1 and CDR2: MNHEY and SVGAGI.

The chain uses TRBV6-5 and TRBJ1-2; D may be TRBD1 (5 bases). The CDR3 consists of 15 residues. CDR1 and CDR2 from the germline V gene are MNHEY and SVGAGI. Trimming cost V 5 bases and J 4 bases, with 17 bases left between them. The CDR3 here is CASSTWGGPTYGYTF. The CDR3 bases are TGTGCCAGCAGTACGTGGGGGGGTCCCACCTATGGCTACACCTTC.

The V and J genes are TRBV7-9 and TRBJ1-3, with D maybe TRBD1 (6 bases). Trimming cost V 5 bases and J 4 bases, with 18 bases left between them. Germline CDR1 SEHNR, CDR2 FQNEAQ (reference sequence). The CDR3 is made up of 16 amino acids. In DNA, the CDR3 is TGTGCCAGCAGCCCGACTCTGGGGGGCAGAGGAAACACCATATATTTT. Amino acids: CASSPTLGGRGNTIYF.

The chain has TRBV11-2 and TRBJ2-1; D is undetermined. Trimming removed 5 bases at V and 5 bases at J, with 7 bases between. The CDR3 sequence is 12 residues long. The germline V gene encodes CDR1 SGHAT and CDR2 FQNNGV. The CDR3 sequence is CASSPRHNEQFF. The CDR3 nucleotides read TGTGCCAGCAGCCCTCGACACAATGAGCAGTTCTTC.

CDR3 nucleotide sequence: TGCAGTGCTAGTTTCTCCGTCGCCGGCAATGAGCAGTTCTTC. It specifies CSASFSVAGNEQFF. The rearrangement links TRBV20-1 to TRBJ2-1; D is uncertain. CDR1 and CDR2 from the germline V gene are DFQATT and SNEGSKA (reference sequence). V lost 3 bases, J lost 6 bases, and 15 bases lay in between. This CDR3 is built from 14 residues.

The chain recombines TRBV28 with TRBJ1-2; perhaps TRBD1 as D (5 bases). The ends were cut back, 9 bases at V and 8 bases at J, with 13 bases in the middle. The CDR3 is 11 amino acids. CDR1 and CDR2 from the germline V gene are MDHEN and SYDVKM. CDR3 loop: CARGRTLGYTF. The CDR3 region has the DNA TGTGCCAGGGGACGGACCCTCGGCTACACCTTC.

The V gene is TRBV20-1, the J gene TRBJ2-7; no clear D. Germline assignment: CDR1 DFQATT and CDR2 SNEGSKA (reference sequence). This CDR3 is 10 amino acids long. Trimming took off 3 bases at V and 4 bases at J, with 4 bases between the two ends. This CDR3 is CSASQYEQYF. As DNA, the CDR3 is TGCAGTGCTAGCCAATACGAGCAGTACTTC.

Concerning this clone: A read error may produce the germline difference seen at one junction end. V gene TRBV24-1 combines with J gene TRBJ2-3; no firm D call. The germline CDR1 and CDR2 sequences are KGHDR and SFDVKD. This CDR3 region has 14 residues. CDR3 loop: CATSDTVGVSPKDF. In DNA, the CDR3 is TGTGCCACCAGTGACACCGTTGGCGTTTCGCCCAAGGATTTT.

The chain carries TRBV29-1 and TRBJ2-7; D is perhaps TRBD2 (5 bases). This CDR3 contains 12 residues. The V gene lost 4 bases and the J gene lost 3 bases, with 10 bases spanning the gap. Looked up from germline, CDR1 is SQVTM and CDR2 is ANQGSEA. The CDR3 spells CSVGVGVYEQYF. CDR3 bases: TGCAGCGTTGGGGTCGGGGTCTACGAGCAGTACTTC.

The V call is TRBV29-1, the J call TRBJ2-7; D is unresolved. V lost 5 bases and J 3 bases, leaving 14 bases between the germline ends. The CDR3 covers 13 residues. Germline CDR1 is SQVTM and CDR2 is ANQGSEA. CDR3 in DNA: TGCAGCGTTTTGAACGTTGGGAACTACGAGCAGTACTTC. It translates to CSVLNVGNYEQYF.

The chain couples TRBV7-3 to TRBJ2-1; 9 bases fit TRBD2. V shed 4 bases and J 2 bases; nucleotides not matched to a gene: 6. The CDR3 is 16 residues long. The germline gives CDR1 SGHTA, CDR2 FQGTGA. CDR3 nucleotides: TGTGCCAGCAGCTCAAGAGCGGGAGGCCCCTACAATGAGCAGTTCTTC. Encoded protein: CASSSRAGGPYNEQFF.

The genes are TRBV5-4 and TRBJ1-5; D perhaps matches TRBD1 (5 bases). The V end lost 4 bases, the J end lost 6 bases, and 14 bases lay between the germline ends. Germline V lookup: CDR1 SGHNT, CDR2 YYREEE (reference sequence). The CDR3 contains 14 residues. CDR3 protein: CASSREGQGQPQHF. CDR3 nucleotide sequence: TGTGCCAGCAGCCGTGAGGGTCAGGGTCAGCCCCAGCATTTT.

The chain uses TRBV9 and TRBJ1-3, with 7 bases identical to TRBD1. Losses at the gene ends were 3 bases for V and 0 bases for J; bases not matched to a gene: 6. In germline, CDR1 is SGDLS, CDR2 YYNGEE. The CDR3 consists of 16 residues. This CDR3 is CASSDDGDSSGNTIYF. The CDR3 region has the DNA TGTGCCAGCAGCGACGACGGGGACAGCTCTGGAAACACCATATATTTT. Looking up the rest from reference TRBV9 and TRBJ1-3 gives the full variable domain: DSGVTQTPKHLITATGQRVTLRCSPRSGDLSVYWYQQSLDQGLQFLIQYYNGEERAKGNILERFSAQQFPDLHSELNLSSLELGDSALYFCASSDDGDSSGNTIYFGEGSWLTVV.

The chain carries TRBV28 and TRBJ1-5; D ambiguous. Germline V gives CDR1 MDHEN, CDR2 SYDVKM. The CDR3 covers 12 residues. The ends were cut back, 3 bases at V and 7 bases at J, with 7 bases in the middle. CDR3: CASSLSVQPQHF. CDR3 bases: TGTGCCAGCAGTTTGTCTGTCCAGCCCCAGCATTTT.

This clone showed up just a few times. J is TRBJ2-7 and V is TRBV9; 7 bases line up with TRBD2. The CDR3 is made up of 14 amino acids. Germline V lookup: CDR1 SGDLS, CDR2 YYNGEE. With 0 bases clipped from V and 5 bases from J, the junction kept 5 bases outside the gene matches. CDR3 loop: CASSVGGSTNEQYF. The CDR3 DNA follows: TGTGCCAGCAGCGTAGGCGGGAGTACCAACGAGCAGTACTTC.

The CDR3 loop is CASSLVALGLTYEQYF. The DNA for the CDR3 is TGTGCCAGCAGCTTAGTTGCCCTAGGTCTTACCTACGAGCAGTACTTC. The genes are TRBV7-8 and TRBJ2-7; the D is unclear. The CDR3 covers 16 residues. V lost 1 base and J 2 bases, leaving 15 bases between the germline ends. CDR1 is SGHVS, CDR2 FQNEAQ, per germline.

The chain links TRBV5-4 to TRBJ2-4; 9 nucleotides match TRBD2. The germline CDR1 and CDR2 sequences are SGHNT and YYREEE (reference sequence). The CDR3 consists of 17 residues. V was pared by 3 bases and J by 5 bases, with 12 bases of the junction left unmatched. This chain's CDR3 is CASSSRGGGRAQNIQYF. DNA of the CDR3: TGTGCCAGCAGCTCACGCGGCGGCGGGAGGGCCCAAAACATTCAGTACTTC.

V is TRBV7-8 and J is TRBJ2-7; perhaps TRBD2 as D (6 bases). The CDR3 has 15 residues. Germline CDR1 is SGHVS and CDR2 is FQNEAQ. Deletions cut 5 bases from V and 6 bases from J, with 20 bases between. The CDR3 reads CASSPMGPGGPEQYF. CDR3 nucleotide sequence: TGTGCCAGCAGCCCAATGGGGCCCGGGGGTCCCGAGCAGTACTTC.

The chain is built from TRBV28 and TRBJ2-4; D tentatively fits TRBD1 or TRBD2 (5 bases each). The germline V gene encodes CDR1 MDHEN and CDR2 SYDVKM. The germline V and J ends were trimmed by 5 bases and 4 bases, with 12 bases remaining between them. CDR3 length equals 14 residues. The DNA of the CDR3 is TGTGCCAGCAGTATCCCGGGGCTTAAAAACATTCAGTACTTC. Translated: CASSIPGLKNIQYF.

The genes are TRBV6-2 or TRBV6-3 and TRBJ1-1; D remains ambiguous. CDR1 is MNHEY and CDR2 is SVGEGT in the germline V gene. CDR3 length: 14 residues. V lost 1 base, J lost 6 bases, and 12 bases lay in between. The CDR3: CASSYLGFRSEAFF. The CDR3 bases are TGTGCCAGCAGTTACTTAGGGTTTCGCTCTGAAGCTTTCTTT.

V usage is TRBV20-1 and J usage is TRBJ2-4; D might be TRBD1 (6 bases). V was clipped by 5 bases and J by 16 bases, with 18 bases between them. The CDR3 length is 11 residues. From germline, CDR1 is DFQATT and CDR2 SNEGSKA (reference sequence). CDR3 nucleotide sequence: TGCAGTGCTGAGGGGCAGGGGAGAGTTTACTTC. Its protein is CSAEGQGRVYF.